This T cell receptor (beta chain) was identified during a study of blood T cell repertoires in COVID-19 (TCRdb year 2020). Looking at the study overall: Samples from collaborators originated in the United States, Italy and Spain and spanned both the acute and convalescent phases of COVID-19. The prospective study material was composed of cDNA or gDNA derived from T cells, B-cell-depleted T cells, or PBMCs. Where available, HLA class I and class II types were taken from metadata supplied by the sample provider and were not determined by assay-based typing. The samples were drawn from the first 160 participants of the ongoing ImmuneRACE study and from over 950 subjects provided by 6 global collaborators. Deeply sampled blood TCRbeta repertoires from subjects exposed to, actively infected with, or recovered from COVID-19 were included in the dataset. Nearly every sample came with metadata listing a de-identified subject ID, COVID-19 status, age in years and sex. A freely available public database, intended as a resource for researchers studying the immune response to SARS-CoV-2, is where the repertoires were released.

At one collaborating source in Seattle, patients were enrolled during active infection and were followed longitudinally through the course of disease. Each collaborating institution followed its own protocols to collect whole blood in K2EDTA tubes. Collaborator samples were shipped for TCRbeta analysis as frozen whole blood, isolated PBMCs, or DNA extracted from either sample type. Findings and caveats that apply to the study as a whole: How much clinical and demographic metadata was included differed by source and by participant, and the metadata was provided uncurated.

Looking up the germline V gene yields CDR1 ENHRY and CDR2 SYGVKD. V and J are truncated by 0 bases and 4 bases respectively, leaving an intervening sequence of 4 bases. Taken from cysteine to phenylalanine, the CDR3 has 13 residues. Only the CDR3 DNA stays, 39 bases, in frame from base 1. Worth noting for this clone: Its cognate antigen has yet to be identified. No much larger clonotype is one base removed from it; base qualities were not supplied.

TCRbeta CDR3 regions were amplified from genomic DNA using the immunoSEQ Assay, a bias-controlled multiplex PCR. The paper's data handling went like this. Nucleated cell counts per sample were estimated from amplification of reference gene primers within the assay. To quantify the absolute abundance of each unique TCRbeta CDR3 rearrangement, sequence reads were collapsed and filtered. For each sample, productive Simpson clonality was calculated as the square root of Simpson's diversity index across productive rearrangements. TCRdb provides this immuneACCESS table in a form limited to in-frame rearrangements. Some clones are lacking; in checked studies, under half of them reflect an unresolved V gene, and why the rest are absent is not known. V, J and clone size derive from that table, while D and trimming were established from the DNA sequence. The sample yields roughly 340,000 clones; about 89% were counted once. Just under 6.5% of the sample comes from the top ten.

The receptor was isolated from a woman between 45 and 60 years old with COVID-19, enrolled during active disease. The sample consisted of peripheral blood. The receptor chain draws on TRBV10-3 and TRBJ2-1, with no confidently assigned D gene. The sequenced DNA: TGTGCCATCAGTGAGTCCTATTACAATGAGCAGTTCTTC. Its translation is CAISESYYNEQFF.